Below, one TCR beta chain is given with its context. This sample is part of a study of control samples from healthy donors and cancer patients. The CDR3 contains 12 residues. CDR1 MDHEN and CDR2 SYDVKM come from the germline V gene. Trimming stripped 2 bases from V and 6 bases from J, with 5 bases between. The data were produced by immunoSEQ multiplex PCR, yet TCRdb's version contains in-frame clones alone and is incomplete. The data contain roughly 150,000 clones, around 90% of them singletons. This chain connects TRBV28 to TRBJ1-5; D uncertain. The receptor's source is a woman between 25 and 40 years old in good health. Material: blood. The CDR3 protein is CASSLGGQPQHF. The CDR3 coding sequence is TGTGCCAGCAGTTTAGGAGGTCAGCCCCAGCATTTT.